Detailed here is one T cell receptor (beta chain). J gave up 3 bases and V 7 bases, and 8 bases lay outside the gene matches. Germline CDR1 SQVTM, CDR2 ANQGSEA. This CDR3 spans 13 amino acids. These data come from a study of CD8+ T cells in alopecia areata. Reverse transcription of extracted RNA yielded cDNA, which provided the sequencing template. TCRdb's table, derived via immunoSEQ multiplex PCR, lists solely in-frame clones and lacks some. The repertoire has 100,000 to 140,000 clones, 84% of them found once; the top ten carry 24%. Indicated treatment: oral pan-JAK inhibitor, 5-10 mg twice daily. V is TRBV29-1 and J is TRBJ2-5, with 7 bases aligning to TRBD2. Sequences were derived from CD8+ T cells sorted from blood, sampled at week 24, from a patient treated with tofacitinib. This sequence originates from a human donor with alopecia areata. The CDR3 protein is CSARAGREETQYF. The DNA of the CDR3 is TGCAGCGCTCGAGCGGGGAGGGAAGAGACCCAGTACTTC. The variable domain in full, with the rest retrieved from reference TRBV29-1 and TRBJ2-5, is SAVISQKPSRDICQRGTSLTIQCQVDSQVTMMFWYRQQPGQSLTLIATANQGSEATYESGFVIDKFPISRPNLTFSTLTVSNMSPEDSSIYLCSARAGREETQYFGPGTRLLVL.